These T cell receptor beta chains were read from a single sample in a study of regulatory T cells in long-lasting Graves disease. TCRdb analysed the multiplex PCR reads with MiXCR anew, one entry per CDR3 protein. The profile shows a few hundred thousand distinct CDR3 sequences, more than 20% of them singletons. Material: peripheral blood mononuclear cells (PBMCs), obtained when the disease was refractory, from a patient treated with antithyroid drugs. These receptors all come from a woman between 40 and 50 years old with Graves disease. Both conserved end residues are trimmed from each CDR3.

>TRBJ2-3|TRBV24-1
ATSDFSLADPDTQY
>TRBJ1-4|TRBV2
ASSEALQPVHEKLF
>TRBJ2-1|TRBV3-1
ASSQVGGGEQF
>TRBJ2-7|TRBV11-2
ASSLVGGPTYEQY
>TRBJ2-6|TRBV9
ASSVAGTFTPGANVLT
>TRBJ1-5|TRBV28
ASSLQGGGQPQH
>TRBJ1-4|TRBV5-1
ASGPQGGLGEKLF
>TRBJ2-2|TRBV27
ASTAGTKNTGELF
>TRBJ2-1|TRBV27
ASSLRTGSYNEQF
>TRBJ2-7|TRBV11-2
ASSTGTPSVGYEQY
>TRBJ2-5|TRBV7-3
ASSPDPLGETQY
>TRBJ2-5|TRBV6-2/TRBV6-3
ASGHREETQY
>TRBJ2-7|TRBV3-1
ASSRVEAEQY
>TRBJ1-2|TRBV27
ASSLYAPGTANYGYT
>TRBJ1-1|TRBV7-9
ASSLDLAVNTEAF
>TRBJ2-7|TRBV27
ASSLPGTSGSCEQY
>TRBJ1-2|TRBV28
ASSLVSPQGYGYT
>TRBJ2-1|TRBV28
ASSLGRHNEQF
>TRBJ2-2|TRBV12-3/TRBV12-4
ASSPPYTGELF
>TRBJ2-7|TRBV20-1
SACPQEPYEQY